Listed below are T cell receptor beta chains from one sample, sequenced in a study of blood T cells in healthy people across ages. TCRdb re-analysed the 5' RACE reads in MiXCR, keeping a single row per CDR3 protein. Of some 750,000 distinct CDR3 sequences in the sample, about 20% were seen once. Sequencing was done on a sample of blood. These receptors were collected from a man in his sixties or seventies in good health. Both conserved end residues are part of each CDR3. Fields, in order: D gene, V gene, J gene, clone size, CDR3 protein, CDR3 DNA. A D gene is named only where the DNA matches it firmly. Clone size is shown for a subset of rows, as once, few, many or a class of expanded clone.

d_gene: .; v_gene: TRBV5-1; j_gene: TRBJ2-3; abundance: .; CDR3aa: CASSLSPGADTQYF; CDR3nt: TGCGCCAGCAGCTTGAGCCCCGGGGCAGATACGCAGTATTTT
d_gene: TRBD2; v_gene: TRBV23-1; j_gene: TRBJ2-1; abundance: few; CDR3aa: CASPPRGRVYNEQFF; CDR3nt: TGCGCCAGCCCCCCCCGCGGGAGGGTTTACAATGAGCAGTTCTTC
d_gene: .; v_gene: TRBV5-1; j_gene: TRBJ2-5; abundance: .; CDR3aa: CASSLDGDAKKTQYF; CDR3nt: TGCGCCAGCAGCTTGGATGGGGACGCCAAAAAGACCCAGTACTTC
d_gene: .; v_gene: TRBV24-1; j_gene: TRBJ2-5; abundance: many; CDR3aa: CATSDFAGGGSETQYF; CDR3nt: TGTGCCACCAGTGATTTTGCCGGAGGTGGATCAGAGACCCAGTACTTC
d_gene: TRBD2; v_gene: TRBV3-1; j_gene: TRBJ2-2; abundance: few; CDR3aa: CASRTSGQYTGELFF; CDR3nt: TGTGCCAGCAGGACTAGCGGCCAATACACCGGGGAGCTGTTTTTT
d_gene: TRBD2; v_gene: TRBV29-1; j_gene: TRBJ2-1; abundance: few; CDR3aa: CSVEGVTSGRAGNEQFF; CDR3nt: TGCAGCGTTGAAGGAGTGACTAGCGGGAGGGCCGGAAATGAGCAGTTCTTC
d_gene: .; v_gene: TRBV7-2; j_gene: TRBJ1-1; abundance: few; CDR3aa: CASSLVSATEAFF; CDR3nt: TGTGCCAGCAGCTTAGTATCCGCCACTGAAGCTTTCTTT
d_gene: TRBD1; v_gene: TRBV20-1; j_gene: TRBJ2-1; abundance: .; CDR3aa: CSASDRGLHINEQFF; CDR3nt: TGCAGTGCCAGTGACAGGGGGCTGCACATCAATGAGCAGTTCTTC
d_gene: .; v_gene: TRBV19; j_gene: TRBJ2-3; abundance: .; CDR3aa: CASSIAPDTAGTQYF; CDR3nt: TGTGCCAGTAGTATTGCCCCGGACACCGCCGGAACGCAGTATTTT
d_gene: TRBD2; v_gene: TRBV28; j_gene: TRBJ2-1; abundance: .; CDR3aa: CASSLARGEGGEQFF; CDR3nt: TGTGCCAGCAGCCTTGCCCGGGGGGAGGGAGGTGAGCAGTTCTTC
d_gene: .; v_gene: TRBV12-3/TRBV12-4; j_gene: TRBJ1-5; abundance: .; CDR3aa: CASRTDGRSQPQHF; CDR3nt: TGTGCCAGCAGGACGGATGGGCGATCTCAGCCCCAGCATTTT
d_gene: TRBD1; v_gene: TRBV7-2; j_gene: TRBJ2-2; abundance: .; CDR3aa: CASSPRTGSNTGELFF; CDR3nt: TGTGCCAGCAGCCCAAGGACAGGTTCGAACACCGGGGAGCTGTTTTTT
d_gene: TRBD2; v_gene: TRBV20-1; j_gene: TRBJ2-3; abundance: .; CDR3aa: CSASSGTSGGGTDTQYF; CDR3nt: TGCAGTGCTAGCTCCGGGACTAGCGGGGGTGGTACAGATACGCAGTATTTT
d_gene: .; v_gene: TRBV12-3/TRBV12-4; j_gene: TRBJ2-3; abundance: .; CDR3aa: CASSTTRNTDTQYF; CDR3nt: TGTGCCAGCAGTACCACCAGGAACACAGATACGCAGTATTTT
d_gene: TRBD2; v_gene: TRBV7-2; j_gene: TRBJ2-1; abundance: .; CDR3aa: CASSLVLPGLAPFF; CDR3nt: TGTGCCAGCAGCTTAGTTCTTCCGGGACTAGCGCCGTTCTTC
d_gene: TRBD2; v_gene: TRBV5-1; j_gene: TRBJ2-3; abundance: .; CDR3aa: CASNGGGGTDTQYF; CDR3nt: TGCGCCAGCAACGGCGGGGGGGGCACAGATACGCAGTATTTT
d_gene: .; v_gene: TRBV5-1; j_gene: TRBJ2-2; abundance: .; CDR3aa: CASSLVGQGSTGELFF; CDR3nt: TGCGCCAGCAGCTTGGTTGGGCAGGGATCCACCGGGGAGCTGTTTTTT
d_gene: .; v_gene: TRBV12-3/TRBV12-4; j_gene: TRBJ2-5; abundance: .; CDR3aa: CASSPSLSFGETQYF; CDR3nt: TGTGCCAGCTCACCATCTCTTAGTTTCGGGGAGACCCAGTACTTC
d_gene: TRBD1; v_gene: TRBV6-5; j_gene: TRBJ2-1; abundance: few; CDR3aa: CASRETGGYNEQFF; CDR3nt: TGTGCCAGCAGGGAAACAGGGGGCTACAATGAGCAGTTCTTC
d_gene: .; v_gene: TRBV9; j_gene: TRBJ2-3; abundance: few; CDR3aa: CASSVGRSNTDTQYF; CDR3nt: TGTGCCAGCAGCGTAGGGCGGAGTAACACAGATACGCAGTATTTT
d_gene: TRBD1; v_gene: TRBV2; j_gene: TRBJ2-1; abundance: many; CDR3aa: CASTGQANEQFF; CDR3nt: TGTGCCAGCACGGGACAGGCGAATGAGCAGTTCTTC
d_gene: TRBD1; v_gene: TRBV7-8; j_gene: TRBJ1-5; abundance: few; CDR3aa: CASSDTRTGARNQPQHF; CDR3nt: TGTGCCAGCAGCGATACGAGGACAGGGGCTCGCAATCAGCCCCAGCATTTT
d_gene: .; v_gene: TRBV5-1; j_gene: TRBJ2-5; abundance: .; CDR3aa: CASSLAGGTIETQYF; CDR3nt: TGCGCCAGCAGCTTGGCCGGCGGGACCATAGAGACCCAGTACTTC
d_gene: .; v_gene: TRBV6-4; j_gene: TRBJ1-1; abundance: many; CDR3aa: CASSDSSRATEAFF; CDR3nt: TGTGCCAGCAGTGACTCGAGCAGGGCCACTGAAGCTTTCTTT
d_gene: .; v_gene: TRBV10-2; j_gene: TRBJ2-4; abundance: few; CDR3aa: CASQTPGLNIQYF; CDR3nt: TGCGCCAGCCAGACCCCCGGACTAAACATTCAGTACTTC
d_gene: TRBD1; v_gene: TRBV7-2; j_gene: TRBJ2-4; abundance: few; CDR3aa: CASSTPGGLKNIQYF; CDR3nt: TGTGCCAGCAGTACTCCAGGGGGTTTAAAAAACATTCAGTACTTC
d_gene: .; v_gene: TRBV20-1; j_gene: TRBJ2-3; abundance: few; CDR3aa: CSARDLVADTQYF; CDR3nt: TGCAGTGCTAGAGATCTGGTAGCAGATACGCAGTATTTT
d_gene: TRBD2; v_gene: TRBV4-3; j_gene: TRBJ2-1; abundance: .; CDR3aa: CASSPIGGSRDNEQFF; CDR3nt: TGCGCCAGCAGTCCTATCGGCGGGAGTAGAGACAATGAGCAGTTCTTC
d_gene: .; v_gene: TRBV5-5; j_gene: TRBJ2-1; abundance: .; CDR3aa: CASSQPGPRVGQFF; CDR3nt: TGTGCCAGCAGCCAACCGGGACCCAGAGTTGGGCAGTTCTTC
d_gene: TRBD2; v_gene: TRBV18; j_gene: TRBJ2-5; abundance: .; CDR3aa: CASSPVLREWEETQYF; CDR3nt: TGTGCCAGCTCACCTGTCTTGCGGGAGTGGGAAGAGACCCAGTACTTC
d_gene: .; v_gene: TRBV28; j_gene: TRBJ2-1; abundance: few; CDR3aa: CASSFIGAGRDNEQFF; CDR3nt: TGTGCCAGCAGTTTTATTGGGGCAGGGCGAGACAATGAGCAGTTCTTC
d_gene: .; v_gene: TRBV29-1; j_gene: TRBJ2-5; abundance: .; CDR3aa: CSVAGAQRETQYF; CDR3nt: TGCAGCGTTGCCGGGGCCCAGCGGGAGACCCAGTACTTC
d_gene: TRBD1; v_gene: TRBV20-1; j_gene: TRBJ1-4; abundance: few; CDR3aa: CSAPGQRHEKLFF; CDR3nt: TGCAGTGCCCCGGGACAGAGGCATGAAAAACTGTTTTTT
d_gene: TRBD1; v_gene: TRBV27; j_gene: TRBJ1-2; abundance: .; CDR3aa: CASGTGMGYTF; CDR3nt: TGTGCCAGCGGGACAGGCATGGGCTACACCTTC
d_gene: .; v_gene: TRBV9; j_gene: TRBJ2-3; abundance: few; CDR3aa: CASSVPGTELSGRSTDTQYF; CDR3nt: TGTGCCAGCAGCGTACCGGGGACAGAGCTAAGCGGGCGGAGCACAGATACGCAGTATTTT
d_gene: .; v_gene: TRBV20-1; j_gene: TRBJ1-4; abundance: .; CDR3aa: CSATHLGGLEKLFF; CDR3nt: TGCAGTGCTACCCACCTGGGGGGCCTGGAAAAACTGTTTTTT
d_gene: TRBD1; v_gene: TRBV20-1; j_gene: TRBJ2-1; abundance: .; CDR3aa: CSAAGGSYNEQFF; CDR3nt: TGCAGTGCCGCAGGGGGTTCCTACAATGAGCAGTTCTTC
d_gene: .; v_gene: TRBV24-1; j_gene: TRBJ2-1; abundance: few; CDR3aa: CATSDPGSGVNNEQFF; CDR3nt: TGTGCCACCAGTGACCCGGGATCAGGGGTAAACAATGAGCAGTTCTTC
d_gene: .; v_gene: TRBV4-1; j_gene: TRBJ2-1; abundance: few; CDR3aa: CASSQDSQTYNEQFF; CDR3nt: TGCGCCAGCAGCCAAGATAGCCAGACCTACAATGAGCAGTTCTTC
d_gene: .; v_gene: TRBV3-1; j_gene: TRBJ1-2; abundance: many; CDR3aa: CASSRPGPQIDGYTF; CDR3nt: TGTGCCAGCAGCCGTCCGGGACCCCAAATAGATGGCTACACCTTC
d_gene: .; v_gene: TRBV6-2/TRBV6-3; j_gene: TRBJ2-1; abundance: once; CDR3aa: CASNPSPGSYNEQFF; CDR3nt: TGTGCCAGCAACCCTTCTCCGGGGTCCTACAATGAGCAGTTCTTC
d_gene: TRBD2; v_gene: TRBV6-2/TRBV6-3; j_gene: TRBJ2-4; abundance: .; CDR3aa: CASKIAGGAIQYF; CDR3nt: TGTGCCAGCAAAATAGCGGGGGGGGCGATTCAGTACTTC
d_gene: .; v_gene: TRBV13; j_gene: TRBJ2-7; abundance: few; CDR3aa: CASSLSGTPVF; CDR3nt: TGTGCCAGCAGCTTATCCGGGACCCCCGTCTTC
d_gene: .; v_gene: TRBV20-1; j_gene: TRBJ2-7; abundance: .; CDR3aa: CSARDAKVGCEQYF; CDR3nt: TGCAGTGCTAGAGATGCTAAGGTCGGCTGCGAGCAGTACTTC
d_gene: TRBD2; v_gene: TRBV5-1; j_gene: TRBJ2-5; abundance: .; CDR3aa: CASRFQRGIQETQYF; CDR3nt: TGCGCCAGCAGGTTTCAGCGGGGGATCCAAGAGACCCAGTACTTC
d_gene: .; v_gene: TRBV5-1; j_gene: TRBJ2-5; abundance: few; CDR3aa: CASSPVGQTQYF; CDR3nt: TGCGCCAGCAGCCCAGTTGGTCAGACCCAGTACTTC
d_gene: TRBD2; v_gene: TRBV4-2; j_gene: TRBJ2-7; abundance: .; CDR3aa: CASSQERLERGWAYEQYF; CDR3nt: TGTGCCAGCAGCCAAGAAAGGTTGGAGCGGGGGTGGGCCTACGAGCAGTACTTC
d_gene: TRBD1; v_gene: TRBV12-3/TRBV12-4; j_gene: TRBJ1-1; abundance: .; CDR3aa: CASSAGTGDTEAFF; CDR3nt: TGTGCCAGCAGCGCCGGGACAGGGGACACTGAAGCTTTCTTT
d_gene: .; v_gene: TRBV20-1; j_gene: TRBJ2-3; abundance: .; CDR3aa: CSARVAGLPDTQYF; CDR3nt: TGCAGTGCTAGAGTGGCGGGACTCCCAGATACGCAGTATTTT
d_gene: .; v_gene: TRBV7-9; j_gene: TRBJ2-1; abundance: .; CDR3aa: CASSLLPGTREFF; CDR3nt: TGTGCCAGCAGCCTACTGCCGGGAACCAGGGAGTTCTTC
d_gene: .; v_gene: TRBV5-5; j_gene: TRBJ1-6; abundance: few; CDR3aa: CASSLGLVGSSYNSPLHF; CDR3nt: TGTGCCAGCAGCTTGGGTTTGGTGGGAAGCTCCTATAATTCACCCCTCCACTTT
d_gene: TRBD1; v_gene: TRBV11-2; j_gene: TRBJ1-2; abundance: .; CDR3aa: CVSSTFGTGKGSYGYTF; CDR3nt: TGTGTCAGCAGCACCTTTGGGACAGGGAAGGGAAGCTATGGCTACACCTTC
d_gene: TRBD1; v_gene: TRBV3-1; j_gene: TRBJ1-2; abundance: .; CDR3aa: CASSRRQGVGSNYGYTF; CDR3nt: TGTGCCAGCAGCAGGCGACAGGGTGTGGGGTCTAACTATGGCTACACCTTC
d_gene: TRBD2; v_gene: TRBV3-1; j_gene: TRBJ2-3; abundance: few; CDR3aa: CASSHNAGVSTDTQYF; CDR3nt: TGTGCCAGCAGCCATAACGCGGGGGTTAGCACAGATACGCAGTATTTT
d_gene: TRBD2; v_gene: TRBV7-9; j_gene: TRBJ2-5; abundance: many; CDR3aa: CASSSSGQETQYF; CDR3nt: TGTGCCAGCAGCTCTAGCGGCCAAGAGACCCAGTACTTC
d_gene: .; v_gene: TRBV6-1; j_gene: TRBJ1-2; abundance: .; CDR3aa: CASSEVTYPTNYGYTF; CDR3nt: TGTGCCAGCAGTGAAGTGACCTACCCGACTAACTATGGCTACACCTTC
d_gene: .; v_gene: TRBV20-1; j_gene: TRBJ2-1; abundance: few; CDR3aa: CSARFLDNEQFF; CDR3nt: TGCAGTGCTAGATTTCTAGACAATGAGCAGTTCTTC
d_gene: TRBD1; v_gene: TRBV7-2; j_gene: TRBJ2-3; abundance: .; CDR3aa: CASSSETGRDTQYF; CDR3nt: TGTGCCAGCAGCTCAGAGACAGGGAGAGATACGCAGTATTTT
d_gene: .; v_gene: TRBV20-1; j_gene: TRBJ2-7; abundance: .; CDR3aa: CSGIGSEVEQYF; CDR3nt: TGCAGTGGCATTGGTTCGGAGGTGGAGCAGTACTTC
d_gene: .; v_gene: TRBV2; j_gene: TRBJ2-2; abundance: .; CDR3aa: CASSEDAGSGELFF; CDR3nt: TGTGCCAGCAGTGAAGATGCAGGGAGCGGGGAGCTGTTTTTT